These 32 T cell receptor beta chains share one sample of origin, sequenced in a study of blood T cells in healthy people across ages. A second PCR of roughly 7 to 11 cycles used a sample-barcoded 5' primer and a J-beta primer mix. Each CDR3 protein gets one entry after TCRdb re-called the 5' RACE reads with MiXCR. This table has some 690,000 distinct CDR3 sequences, about 20% appearing once. The sequencing input was blood. These receptors all stem from a man in his 70s in good health.

This clonotype turned up a few times. The chain links TRBV29-1 to TRBJ1-2; D may be TRBD1 (5 bases). V was clipped by 8 bases and J by 0 bases, with 7 bases between them. CDR3 length: 11 residues. Germline CDR1 is SQVTM and CDR2 is ANQGSEA. The DNA for the CDR3 is TGCAGCATACAGGCTAACTATGGCTACACCTTC. It translates to CSIQANYGYTF.

The rearrangement uses TRBV5-1 and TRBJ2-1; maybe TRBD1 (5 bases). The germline V and J ends were trimmed by 0 bases and 7 bases, with 11 bases remaining between them. Germline CDR1 and CDR2: SGHRS and YFSETQ. This CDR3 is built from 14 residues. The CDR3 nucleotides read TGCGCCAGCAGCTTGGTAAAAGGGGAAAATGAGCAGTTCTTC. Protein product: CASSLVKGENEQFF.

This clonotype has only a few counts. The CDR3 nucleotides are TGCAGCGTTGGGGGGACAGATACGCAGTATTTT. Protein product: CSVGGTDTQYF. The chain joins TRBV29-1 to TRBJ2-3; D possibly uses TRBD1 or TRBD2 (5 bases each). Per germline, CDR1 SQVTM and CDR2 ANQGSEA. Trimming stripped 4 bases from V and 3 bases from J, with 5 bases between. The CDR3 is 11 residues long.

The table lists this clonotype with a few counts. The rearrangement uses TRBV3-1 and TRBJ2-3; 7 bases match TRBD2. This CDR3 has 13 residues. Per the germline V gene, CDR1 is LGHDT and CDR2 is YNNKEL (reference sequence). V was pared by 6 bases and J by 2 bases, with 2 bases of the junction left unmatched. The CDR3 region has the DNA TGTGCCAGCAGACGGGACTACACAGATACGCAGTATTTT. Its translation: CASRRDYTDTQYF.

The genes are TRBV5-1 and TRBJ1-3; TRBD1 agrees at 7 bases. Germline-derived CDR1 and CDR2 are SGHRS and YFSETQ. After removal of 4 bases from V and 0 bases from J, the junction contained 4 bases not matched to a gene. The CDR3 length is 15 residues. The CDR3 DNA sequence: TGCGCCAGCAGCGAGGGACAGCTCTCTGGAAACACCATATATTTT. As protein: CASSEGQLSGNTIYF.

At least ten counts were recorded for this clonotype. V gene TRBV24-1 combines with J gene TRBJ1-2, with D possibly TRBD1 on 6 matching bases. The V and J ends lost 3 bases and 2 bases respectively, with 9 bases between them. The germline gives CDR1 KGHDR, CDR2 SFDVKD. The CDR3 is 14 amino acids. The CDR3 DNA follows: TGTGCCACCAGTGATAGGACAGTCAACTATGGCTACACCTTC. Translating gives CATSDRTVNYGYTF.

The V gene is TRBV5-1, the J gene TRBJ2-3; possible D gene TRBD1, 5 bases. Germline assignment: CDR1 SGHRS and CDR2 YFSETQ. Trimming stripped 0 bases from V and 2 bases from J, with 10 bases between. The CDR3 consists of 15 residues. The CDR3 here is CASSLEGKITDTQYF. CDR3 nucleotides: TGCGCCAGCAGCTTGGAGGGGAAAATCACAGATACGCAGTATTTT.

This clonotype was counted a few times. V usage is TRBV7-9 and J usage is TRBJ1-4, with 9 bases aligning to TRBD1. This CDR3 comprises 14 residues. The V gene end was trimmed by 6 bases and the J gene end by 7 bases; junction bases not matched to a gene: 6. CDR1 and CDR2 from the germline V gene are SEHNR and FQNEAQ (reference sequence). CDR3 protein: CASRQDRGTEKLFF. As DNA, the CDR3 is TGTGCCAGCAGACAGGACAGGGGAACTGAAAAACTGTTTTTT.

V and J are TRBV5-1 and TRBJ1-2; D ambiguous. This CDR3 is 12 amino acids long. The germline CDR1 and CDR2 sequences are SGHRS and YFSETQ. V gave up 0 bases and J gave up 8 bases, with 8 bases separating them. The CDR3 nucleotides read TGCGCCAGCAGCTTGGACCTTACCGGCTACACCTTC. Protein sequence: CASSLDLTGYTF.

The chain recombines TRBV20-1 with TRBJ1-1; weak D call: TRBD1 (5 bases). This CDR3 is built from 12 residues. In germline, CDR1 is DFQATT, CDR2 SNEGSKA (reference sequence). In DNA form, the CDR3 reads TGCAGCCCCGTTGAGGGGAGGACTGAAGCTTTCTTT. Protein sequence: CSPVEGRTEAFF.

V gene TRBV7-2 combines with J gene TRBJ1-5, with D uncertain. CDR3 length: 14 amino acids. Per germline, CDR1 SGHTA and CDR2 FQGNSA. The V end was cut by 1 base, the J end by 5 bases, with 9 bases between. The CDR3 sequence: CASSLDAAYQPQHF. CDR3 in DNA: TGTGCCAGCAGCTTAGACGCAGCGTATCAGCCCCAGCATTTT.

CDR3 coding DNA: TGCGCCAGCAGCCAAGGGTTAGGACAGGGTCTGAATGAGCAGTTCTTC. This gives the protein CASSQGLGQGLNEQFF. The rearrangement joins TRBV4-3 to TRBJ2-1; 8 nucleotides line up with TRBD1. Unmatched junction bases numbered 9, after V lost 1 base and J lost 7 bases. Germline CDR1 LGHNA, CDR2 YSLEER. The CDR3 contains 16 residues.

The table lists this clonotype with many counts. The V call is TRBV15, the J call TRBJ2-1; D gene ambiguous. Germline V lookup: CDR1 LNHNV, CDR2 YYDKDF (reference sequence). V lost 6 bases, J lost 2 bases, and 11 bases lay in between. The CDR3 is 14 residues long. CDR3 sequence (DNA): TGTGCCACCAGTTTCTCACAGACCTACAATGAGCAGTTCTTC. Translation: CATSFSQTYNEQFF.

This clonotype occurred a few times. The chain recombines TRBV6-5 with TRBJ1-1; D gene uncertain. Germline assignment: CDR1 MNHEY and CDR2 SVGAGI. The CDR3 runs to 17 residues. Between the trimmed V and J ends, which lost 1 base and 0 bases, there was a span of 15 bases. The CDR3 protein is CASSYFGGFAMNTEAFF. As DNA, the CDR3 is TGTGCCAGCAGTTACTTTGGCGGATTTGCCATGAACACTGAAGCTTTCTTT.

The chain has TRBV29-1 and TRBJ1-2, with a tentative D call TRBD1 (6 bases). The V end lost 6 bases, the J end lost 2 bases, and 13 bases lay between the germline ends. This CDR3 has 13 amino acids. Germline V lookup: CDR1 SQVTM, CDR2 ANQGSEA. CDR3 residues: CSVAPGQNYGYTF. In DNA form, the CDR3 reads TGCAGCGTCGCGCCCGGACAGAACTATGGCTACACCTTC. Full variable domain (outside the CDR3, taken from reference TRBV29-1 and TRBJ1-2): SAVISQKPSRDICQRGTSLTIQCQVDSQVTMMFWYRQQPGQSLTLIATANQGSEATYESGFVIDKFPISRPNLTFSTLTVSNMSPEDSSIYLCSVAPGQNYGYTFGSGTRLTVV.

This clonotype was observed a handful of times. The chain couples TRBV3-1 to TRBJ2-5, with D tentatively TRBD1 (5 bases). The assigned J gene may be wrong: the sequence end matches TRBJ2-1 better. The germline V gene has CDR1 LGHDT and CDR2 YNNKEL (reference sequence). There are 13 residues in the CDR3. CDR3 DNA sequence: TGTGCCAGCAGATGGCAGGGAAGGGATGAGCAGTTCTTC. Translating it yields CASRWQGRDEQFF.

This clonotype has only a few counts. The DNA for the CDR3 is TGTGCCAGCAGTGAATCCTGGGAGCCTAATTCACCCCTCCACTTT. This translates into CASSESWEPNSPLHF. This chain connects TRBV25-1 to TRBJ1-6; D unresolved. The CDR3 has 15 residues. The germline V gene encodes CDR1 MGHDK and CDR2 SYGVNS. V lost 1 base and J 6 bases, leaving 10 bases between the germline ends.

This clonotype was found a few times. V gene TRBV5-1 combines with J gene TRBJ1-4; tentatively, D is TRBD1 (5 bases). The ends were cut back, 0 bases at V and 0 bases at J, with 15 bases in the middle. The CDR3 totals 18 residues. In germline, CDR1 is SGHRS, CDR2 YFSETQ. The DNA of the CDR3 is TGCGCCAGCAGCTTGGGGGGGTCCTACCCCACAACTAATGAAAAACTGTTTTTT. Protein product: CASSLGGSYPTTNEKLFF.

CDR3 residues: CASSHGQISNQPQHF. The CDR3 DNA reads TGTGCCAGCAGCCACGGACAGATTAGCAATCAGCCCCAGCATTTT. The chain carries TRBV3-1 and TRBJ1-5; maybe TRBD1 (6 bases). The germline CDR1 and CDR2 sequences are LGHDT and YNNKEL (reference sequence). CDR3 length: 15 residues. Trimming cost V 3 bases and J 0 bases, with 9 bases left between them.

The rearrangement links TRBV12-3 or TRBV12-4 to TRBJ2-2; D gene ambiguous. The CDR3 has 13 residues. V lost 11 bases to trimming and J lost 1 base, with 11 bases between them. This chain's CDR3 is CAGRRQNTGELFF. DNA of the CDR3: TGTGCCGGGCGACGGCAGAACACCGGGGAGCTGTTTTTT.

Regarding this clonotype: At one boundary the junction diverges from the germline segment, which might be a read error. The DNA of the CDR3 is TGCGCCGGCAGCTTGGACAGCCTTAATGAAAAACTGTTTTTT. This translates into CAGSLDSLNEKLFF. The V call is TRBV5-1, the J call TRBJ1-4; possible D gene TRBD1, 6 bases. CDR1 is SGHRS, CDR2 YFSETQ, per germline. The CDR3 is 14 amino acids.

This clonotype was recorded a few times. The chain has TRBV7-2 and TRBJ2-6; D possibly corresponds to TRBD1 (5 bases). Germline V gene lookup returns CDR1 SGHTA and CDR2 FQGNSA. CDR3 length equals 16 residues. V was pared by 5 bases and J by 2 bases, with 13 bases between. The CDR3 region is CASSQKRGAGANVLTF. The CDR3 coding sequence is TGTGCCAGCAGCCAAAAAAGGGGTGCTGGGGCCAACGTCCTGACTTTC.

Only a few counts were recorded for this clonotype. The J gene is TRBJ1-5, the V gene TRBV2, with unresolved D. CDR3 length: 14 amino acids. V lost 4 bases and J lost 1, with 8 bases in between. Per germline, CDR1 SNHLY and CDR2 FYNNEI. Written as DNA, the CDR3 is TGTGCCAGCAGTGCTTGGGAGAGCAATCAGCCCCAGCATTTT. It yields the protein CASSAWESNQPQHF.

This clonotype came up a few times. The chain uses TRBV2 and TRBJ1-5; 7 bases agree with TRBD1. The CDR3 is 15 residues long. CDR1 and CDR2 (germline): SNHLY, FYNNEI. V shed 5 bases, J shed 4 bases, and the junction held 8 bases outside the gene matches. This chain's CDR3 is CASSRWTGRNQPQHF. CDR3 bases: TGTGCCAGCAGTAGGTGGACAGGACGTAATCAGCCCCAGCATTTT.

The chain is built from TRBV6-5 and TRBJ1-1, with D maybe TRBD1 (5 bases). CDR1 is MNHEY, CDR2 SVGAGI, per germline. The CDR3 runs to 12 residues. Trimming took 4 bases from V and 9 from J, leaving 12 bases between them. Written as DNA, the CDR3 is TGTGCCAGCAGTTCCGGACAAGCGAAAGCTTTCTTT. It specifies CASSSGQAKAFF.

The V and J genes are TRBV6-5 and TRBJ2-5; D gene unclear. Judging by the DNA end, TRBJ2-1 fits better; the J call may be wrong. The germline CDR1 and CDR2 sequences are MNHEY and SVGAGI. The CDR3 is made up of 14 amino acids. Here the CDR3 reads CASSPQWTSDEQFF. The CDR3 coding sequence is TGTGCCAGCAGCCCCCAGTGGACGTCGGATGAGCAGTTCTTC.

The chain combines TRBV6-1 with TRBJ1-1; tentative D call: TRBD1 (6 bases). The CDR3 covers 14 residues. Per germline, CDR1 MNHNS and CDR2 SASEGT. Trimming cost V 2 bases and J 12 bases, with 19 bases left between them. Here the CDR3 reads CASSELRGLSWSFF. As DNA, the CDR3 is TGTGCCAGCAGTGAACTACGGGGGCTCTCGTGGTCTTTCTTT.

This clonotype has a handful of counts. The chain carries TRBV3-1 and TRBJ2-3; TRBD1 or TRBD2 may be the D gene (5 bases each). V gave up 4 bases and J gave up 2 bases, with 19 bases separating them. Germline assignment: CDR1 LGHDT and CDR2 YNNKEL (reference sequence). There are 17 residues in the CDR3. Here the CDR3 DNA reads TGTGCCAGCAGCCCCCTGGCTCGGGACCTAACCACAGATACGCAGTATTTT. It is translated as CASSPLARDLTTDTQYF.

The rearrangement joins TRBV24-1 to TRBJ2-5; TRBD2 matches at 10 bases. The J call may be faulty, since TRBJ2-1 better matches the DNA end. Germline-derived CDR1 and CDR2 are KGHDR and SFDVKD. This CDR3 contains 16 residues. The chain's CDR3 is CATSDLGLARNGEQFF. DNA for the CDR3: TGTGCCACCAGTGATCTGGGACTAGCGAGAAACGGTGAGCAGTTCTTC.

For the CDR3, the DNA is TGCAGTGCTGTCCGGGGGGCCGAGGGCTACACCTTC. Translation: CSAVRGAEGYTF. V usage is TRBV20-1 and J usage is TRBJ1-2; tentative D call: TRBD1 (6 bases). V was trimmed by 5 bases and J by 8 bases, leaving 15 bases between them. This CDR3 region has 12 residues. Germline V lookup: CDR1 DFQATT, CDR2 SNEGSKA (reference sequence).

V gene TRBV20-1 combines with J gene TRBJ2-6, with no clear D. The CDR3 consists of 15 residues. Trimming cost V 0 bases and J 0 bases, with 6 bases left between them. Germline CDR1 reads DFQATT; CDR2 reads SNEGSKA (reference sequence). The CDR3 loop is CSARDVGSGANVLTF. CDR3 nucleotide sequence: TGCAGTGCTAGAGATGTAGGCTCTGGGGCCAACGTCCTGACTTTC.

V is TRBV3-1 and J is TRBJ1-6; no reliable D call. The germline V gene has CDR1 LGHDT and CDR2 YNNKEL (reference sequence). V lost 8 bases and J lost 8, with 10 bases in between. The CDR3 loop spans 12 amino acids. The CDR3 is CASGVADSPLHF. The CDR3 nucleotides read TGTGCCAGCGGTGTAGCGGATTCACCCCTCCACTTT.